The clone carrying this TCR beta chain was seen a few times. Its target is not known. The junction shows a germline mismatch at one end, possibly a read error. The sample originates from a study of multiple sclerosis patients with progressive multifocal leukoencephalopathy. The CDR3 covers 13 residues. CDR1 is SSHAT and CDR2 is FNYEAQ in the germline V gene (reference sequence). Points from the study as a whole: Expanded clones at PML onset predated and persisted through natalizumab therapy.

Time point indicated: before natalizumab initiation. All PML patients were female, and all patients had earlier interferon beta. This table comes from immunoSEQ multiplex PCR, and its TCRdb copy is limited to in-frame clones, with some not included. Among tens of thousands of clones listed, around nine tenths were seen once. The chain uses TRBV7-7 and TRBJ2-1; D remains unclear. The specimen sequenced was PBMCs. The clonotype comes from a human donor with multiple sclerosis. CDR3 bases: TGTGCTAGCAGCTTAGAAATGGGGAATGAGCAGTTCTTC. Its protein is CASSLEMGNEQFF.